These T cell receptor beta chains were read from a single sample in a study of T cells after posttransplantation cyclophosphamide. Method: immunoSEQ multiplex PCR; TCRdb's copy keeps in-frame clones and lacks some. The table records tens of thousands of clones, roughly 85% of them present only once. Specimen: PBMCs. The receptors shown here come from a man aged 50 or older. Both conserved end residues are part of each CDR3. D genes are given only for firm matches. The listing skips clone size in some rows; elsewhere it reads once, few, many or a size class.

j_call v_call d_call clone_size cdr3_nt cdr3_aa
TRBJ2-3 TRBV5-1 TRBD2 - TGCGCCAGCAGCTCTGAAAGCCCCTCCGGGGGGAACACAGATACGCAGTATTTT CASSSESPSGGNTDTQYF
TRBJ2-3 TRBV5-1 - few TGCGCCAGCAGCTTGGACCCAGAAGATACGCAGTATTTT CASSLDPEDTQYF
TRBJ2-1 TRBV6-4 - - TGTGCCAGCAGCCGAGCAGGGTTGTGGAATGAGCAGTTCTTC CASSRAGLWNEQFF
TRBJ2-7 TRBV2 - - TGTGCCAGCAGCGTCGGTGGCCAGGGATATGAGCAGTACTTC CASSVGGQGYEQYF
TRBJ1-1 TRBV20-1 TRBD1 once TGCAGTGCCCACTGGGACAGAAAAGCTTTCTTT CSAHWDRKAFF
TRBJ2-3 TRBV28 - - TGTGCCAGCCTTCCCAGAACCGAGGCAGATACGCAGTATTTT CASLPRTEADTQYF
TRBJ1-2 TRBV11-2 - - TGTGCCAGTTCACGGGAATCGCGTTATGGCTACACCTTC CASSRESRYGYTF
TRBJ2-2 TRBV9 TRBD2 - TGTGCCAGCAGCCCCCGACTAGCGGGGGGTGGGGAGACCGGGGAGCTGTTTTTT CASSPRLAGGGETGELFF
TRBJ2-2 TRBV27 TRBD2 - TGTGCCAGCAGTCAAAGCGGGAGAGTAGGCGGGGAGCTGTTTTTT CASSQSGRVGGELFF
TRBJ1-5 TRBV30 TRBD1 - TGTGCCTATTCCGACAGGGGGCTGATCGGCAATCAGCCCCAGCATTTT CAYSDRGLIGNQPQHF
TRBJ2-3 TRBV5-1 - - TGCGCCAGCAGCTTTTTTGAGAATACGCAGTATTTT CASSFFENTQYF
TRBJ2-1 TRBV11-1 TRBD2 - TGTGCCAGCAGGCAAACCGGGACTAGCGGACACAATGAGCAGTTCTTC CASRQTGTSGHNEQFF
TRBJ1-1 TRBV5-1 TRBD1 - TGCGCCAGCAGCTCTACAGGGGGCGCCGCTGAAGCTTTCTTT CASSSTGGAAEAFF
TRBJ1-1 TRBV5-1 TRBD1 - TGCGCCAGCAGCACCGGGACAGGCGCGAACACTGAAGCTTTCTTT CASSTGTGANTEAFF
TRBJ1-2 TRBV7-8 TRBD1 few TGTGCCAGCAGCTTGCGACGGGACAGTTATGGCTACACCTTC CASSLRRDSYGYTF
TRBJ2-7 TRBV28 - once TGTGCCAGCGAGGGTAGGGCCGACGAGCAGTACTTC CASEGRADEQYF
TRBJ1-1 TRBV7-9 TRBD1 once TGTGCCAGCAGCTATCTGACAGGGGGTGAAGATGAAGCTTTCTTT CASSYLTGGEDEAFF
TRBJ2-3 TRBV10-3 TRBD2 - TGTGCCATCAGTAGCCCTAGCGGGAGAACAGATACGCAGTATTTT CAISSPSGRTDTQYF
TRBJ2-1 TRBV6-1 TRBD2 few TGTGCCAGCAGGGGGAGCGGGGGCCGTAACAATGAGCAGTTCTTC CASRGSGGRNNEQFF
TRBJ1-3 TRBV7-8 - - TGTGCCAGCAGCTTAGTTGGGTCGGGGGTCTCTGGAAACACCATATATTTT CASSLVGSGVSGNTIYF
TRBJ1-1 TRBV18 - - TGTGCCAGCTCACCATCAAGGGGCGGTACTGAAGCTTTCTTT CASSPSRGGTEAFF
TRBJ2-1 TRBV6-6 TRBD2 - TGTGCCAGCAGTTACTCGAGTTGGCTAGCGGACAATGAGCAGTTCTTC CASSYSSWLADNEQFF
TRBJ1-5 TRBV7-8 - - TGTGCCAGCAGCCTTAGGGGGAATAAGCCCCAGCATTTT CASSLRGNKPQHF
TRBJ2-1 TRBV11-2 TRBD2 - TGTGCCAGCAGCATGACTAGCGGGAGGGGAGTCAATGAGCAGTTCTTC CASSMTSGRGVNEQFF
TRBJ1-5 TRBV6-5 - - TGTGCCAGCAGTTACTCGGTACAGAATCAGCCCCAGCATTTT CASSYSVQNQPQHF
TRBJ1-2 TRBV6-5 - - TGTGCCAGCAGTTTACTCGACAGCCCCTTTAGCTACACCTTC CASSLLDSPFSYTF
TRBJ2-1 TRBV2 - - TGTGCCAGCAGTGAAGCCCTTACTAATGAGCAGTTCTTC CASSEALTNEQFF
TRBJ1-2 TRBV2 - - TGTGCCAGCAAGGGGCAGGACTATGGCTACACCTTC CASKGQDYGYTF
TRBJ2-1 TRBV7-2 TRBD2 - TGTGCCAGCAGCCCCGGGACTATGAAGGGGCATGAGCAGTTCTTC CASSPGTMKGHEQFF
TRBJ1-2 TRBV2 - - TGTGCCAGCAGTGAAGGCCAGTGGGCCGGCTACACCTTC CASSEGQWAGYTF
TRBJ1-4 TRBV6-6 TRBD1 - TGTGCCAGCAGTCGACCGACAGGGGGCGTTGAAAAACTGTTTTTT CASSRPTGGVEKLFF
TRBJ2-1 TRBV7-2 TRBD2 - TGTGCCAGCAGCTTAGATGGGTGGGGGGGATTGTTCTTC CASSLDGWGGLFF
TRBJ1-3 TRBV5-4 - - TGTGCCAGCAGCTTGGACAGGAAAAACACCATATATTTT CASSLDRKNTIYF
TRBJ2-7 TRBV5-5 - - TGTGCCAGCAGCTTAGGGATCGGGGATTGGCAGTACTTC CASSLGIGDWQYF
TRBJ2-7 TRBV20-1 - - TGCAGTGCTAGAGTCGTATACGAGCAGTACTTC CSARVVYEQYF
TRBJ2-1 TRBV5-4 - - TGTGCCAGCAGCTTAGGGAGCTCCTACAATGAGCAGTTCTTC CASSLGSSYNEQFF
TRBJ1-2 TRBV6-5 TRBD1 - TGTGCCAGCAGTTTGGATGGGACAGCGACCTATGGCTACACCTTC CASSLDGTATYGYTF
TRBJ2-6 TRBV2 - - TGTGCCAGCAGTGATGAGGGCTTTGGGGCCAACGTCCTGACTTTC CASSDEGFGANVLTF
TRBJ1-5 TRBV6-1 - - TGTGCCAGCATATTAGGGGTCGTAAGCAATCAGCCCCAGCATTTT CASILGVVSNQPQHF
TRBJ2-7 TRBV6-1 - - TGTGCCAGCAAGATAGATTACAGGCCCCCCTACGAGCCGTACTTC CASKIDYRPPYEPYF
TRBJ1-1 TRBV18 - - TGTGCCAGCTCACCCGAACAGGCCAAGACTGAAGCTTTCTTT CASSPEQAKTEAFF
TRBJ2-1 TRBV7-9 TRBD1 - TGTGCCAGCAGCCCACATATAAGGGGACAGGGAACCTACAATGAGCAGTTCTTC CASSPHIRGQGTYNEQFF
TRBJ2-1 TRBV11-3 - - TGTGCCAGCAGCTCCAGCGAGCGAGTCCATGAGCAGTTCTTC CASSSSERVHEQFF
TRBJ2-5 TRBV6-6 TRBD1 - TGTGCCACCGACAGGGAAGGAGAAGAGACCCAGTACTTC CATDREGEETQYF
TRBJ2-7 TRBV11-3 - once TGTGCCAGCAGCTTTGTGTCCTACGAGCAGTACTTC CASSFVSYEQYF
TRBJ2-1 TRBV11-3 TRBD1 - TGTGCCAGCAGCTTCGGACAGGAGTACAATGAGCAGTTCTTC CASSFGQEYNEQFF
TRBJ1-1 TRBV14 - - TGTGCCAGCACGAGGCCCTCCCCGAACTTTTGGGGCCCTTTT CASTRPSPNFWGPF
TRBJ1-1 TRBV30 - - TGTGCCTTGAGAAGGGGCAGGGAGAACACTGAAGCTTTCTTT CALRRGRENTEAFF
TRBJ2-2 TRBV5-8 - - TGTGCCAGCAGAGGTATGGCAGCGGACGCTGGGGGGGAGCTGTTTTTT CASRGMAADAGGELFF
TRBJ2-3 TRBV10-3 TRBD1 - TGTGCCATCAGCTCAAACAGGGGGCGCGGAGATACGCAGTATTTT CAISSNRGRGDTQYF
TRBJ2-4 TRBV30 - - TGTGCCTACACCCCCCCCGAACTAGAGACCAAAAACATTCAGTACTTC CAYTPPELETKNIQYF
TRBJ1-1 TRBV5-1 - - TGCGCCAGCAGCTTGGAGGGGAAGAACACTGAAGCTTTCTTT CASSLEGKNTEAFF
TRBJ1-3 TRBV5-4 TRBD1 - TGTGCCAGCAGCCTGAAGACAGGGACTGGAAACACCATATATTTT CASSLKTGTGNTIYF